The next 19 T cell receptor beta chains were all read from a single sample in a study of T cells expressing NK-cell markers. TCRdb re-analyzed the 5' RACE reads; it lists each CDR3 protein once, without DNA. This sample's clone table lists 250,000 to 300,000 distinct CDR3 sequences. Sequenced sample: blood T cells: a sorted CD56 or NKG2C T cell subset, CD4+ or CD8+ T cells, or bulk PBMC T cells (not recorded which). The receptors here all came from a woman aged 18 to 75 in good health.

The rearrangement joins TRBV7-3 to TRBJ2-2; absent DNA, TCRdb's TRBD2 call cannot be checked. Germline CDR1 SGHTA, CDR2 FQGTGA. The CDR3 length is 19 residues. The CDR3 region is CASSLISRTSSTNTGELFF.

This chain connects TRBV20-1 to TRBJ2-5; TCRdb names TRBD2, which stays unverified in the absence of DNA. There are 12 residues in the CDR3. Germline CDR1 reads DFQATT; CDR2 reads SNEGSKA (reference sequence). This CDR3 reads CSASLAGETQYF.

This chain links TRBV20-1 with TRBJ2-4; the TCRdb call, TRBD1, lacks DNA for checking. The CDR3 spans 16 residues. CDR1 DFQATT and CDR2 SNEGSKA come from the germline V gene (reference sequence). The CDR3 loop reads CSASPGGTVAKNIQYF.

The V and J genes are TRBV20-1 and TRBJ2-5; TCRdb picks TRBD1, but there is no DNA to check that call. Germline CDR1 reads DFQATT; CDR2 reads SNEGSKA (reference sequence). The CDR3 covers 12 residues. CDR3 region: CSAPPGQETQYF.

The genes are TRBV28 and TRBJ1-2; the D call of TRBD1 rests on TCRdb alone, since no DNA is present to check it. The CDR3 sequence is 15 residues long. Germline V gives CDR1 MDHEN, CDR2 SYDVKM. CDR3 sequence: CASSLPTTGSYGYTF.

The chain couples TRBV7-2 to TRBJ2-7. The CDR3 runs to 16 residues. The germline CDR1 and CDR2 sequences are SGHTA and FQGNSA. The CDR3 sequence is CASSSDRATSAYEQYF.

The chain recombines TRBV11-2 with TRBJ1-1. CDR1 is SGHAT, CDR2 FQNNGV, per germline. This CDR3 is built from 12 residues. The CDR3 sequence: CASSLLEATAFF.

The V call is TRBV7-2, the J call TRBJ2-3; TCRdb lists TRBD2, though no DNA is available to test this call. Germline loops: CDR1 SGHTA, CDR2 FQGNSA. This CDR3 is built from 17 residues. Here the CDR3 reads CASSLGPGLAGGDTQYF.

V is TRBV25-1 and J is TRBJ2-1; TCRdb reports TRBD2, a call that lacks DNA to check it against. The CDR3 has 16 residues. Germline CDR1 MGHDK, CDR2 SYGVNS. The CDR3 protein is CASSEGGALPYNEQFF.

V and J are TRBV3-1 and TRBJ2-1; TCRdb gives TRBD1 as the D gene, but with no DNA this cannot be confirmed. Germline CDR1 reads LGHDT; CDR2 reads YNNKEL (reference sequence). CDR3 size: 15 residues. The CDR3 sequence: CASRLGGGRGNEQFF.

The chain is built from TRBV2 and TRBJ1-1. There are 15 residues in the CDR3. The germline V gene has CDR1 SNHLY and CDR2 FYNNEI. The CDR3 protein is CASSPQTFRNTEAFF.

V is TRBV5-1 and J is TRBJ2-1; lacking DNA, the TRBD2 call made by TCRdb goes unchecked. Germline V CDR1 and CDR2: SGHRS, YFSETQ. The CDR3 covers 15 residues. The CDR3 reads CASSLETSGSTEQFF.

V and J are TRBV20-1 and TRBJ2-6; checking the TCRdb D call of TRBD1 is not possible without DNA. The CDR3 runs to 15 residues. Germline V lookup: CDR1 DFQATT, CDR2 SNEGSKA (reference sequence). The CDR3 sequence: CSADRLNSGANVLTF.

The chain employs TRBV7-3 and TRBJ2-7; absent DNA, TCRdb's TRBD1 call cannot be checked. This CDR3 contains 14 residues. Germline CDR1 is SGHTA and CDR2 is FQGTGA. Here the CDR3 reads CASSPGQVSYEQYF. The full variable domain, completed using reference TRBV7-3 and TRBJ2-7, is GAGVSQTPSNKVTEKGKYVELRCDPISGHTALYWYRQSLGQGPEFLIYFQGTGAADDSGLPNDRFFAVRPEGSVSTLKIQRTERGDSAVYLCASSPGQVSYEQYFGPGTRLTVT.

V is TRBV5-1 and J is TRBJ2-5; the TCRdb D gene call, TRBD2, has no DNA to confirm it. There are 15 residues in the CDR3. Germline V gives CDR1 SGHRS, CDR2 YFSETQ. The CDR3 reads CASSLIRRAGETQYF.

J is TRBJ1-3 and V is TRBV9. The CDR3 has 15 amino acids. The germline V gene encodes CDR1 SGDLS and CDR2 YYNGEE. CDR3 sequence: CASSVDSSSGNTIYF.

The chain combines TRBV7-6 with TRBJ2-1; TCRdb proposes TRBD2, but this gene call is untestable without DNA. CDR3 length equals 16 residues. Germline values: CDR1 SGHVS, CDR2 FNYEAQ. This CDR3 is CASSQISGGPENEQFF.

The CDR3 protein is CSAYSTGTGIGSNQPQHF. The chain combines TRBV20-1 with TRBJ1-5; the TRBD1 assignment by TCRdb is unverifiable without DNA. The CDR3 contains 18 residues. The germline gives CDR1 DFQATT, CDR2 SNEGSKA (reference sequence).

The CDR3 is CASRFQRSLRTFF. This rearrangement joins TRBV28 to TRBJ1-4. Germline CDR1 is MDHEN and CDR2 is SYDVKM. This CDR3 comprises 13 residues.